This T cell receptor (beta chain) emerged from a study of cytomegalovirus exposure and HLA in healthy donors. In its sample, this clone ranks as medium-sized (0.01 to 0.1%). Vbeta (60) and Jbeta (13) primers were used in the PCR. Data came from immunoSEQ multiplex PCR; TCRdb stores just in-frame clones and leaves some out. The data show about 170,000 clones, 76% seen once. Healthy bone marrow donors made up the donor group. This receptor was obtained from a female donor in good health and CMV-seronegative. The sample comprised PBMCs.

The CDR3 sequence: CASSLVGTAYNEQFF. The CDR3 nucleotides read TGTGCCAGCAGCTTAGTCGGGACAGCCTACAATGAGCAGTTCTTC. V usage is TRBV11-3 and J usage is TRBJ2-1; the match to TRBD1 covers 7 bases. This CDR3 is built from 15 residues. Germline values: CDR1 SGHNT, CDR2 YENEEA. The V segment lost 1 base and the J segment 2 bases; nucleotides outside the gene matches: 2.